Each of the 29 T cell receptor beta chains below was sequenced from the same sample in a study of early T cells in non-severe SARS-CoV-2 infection. TCRdb called the 5' RACE reads again in MiXCR, with one record for every CDR3 protein. Of tens of thousands of distinct CDR3 sequences in the sample, 9.5% to 15% are singletons; the top ten hold about 2.5%. The input for sequencing was whole blood, taken at baseline. The origin of the receptors is an adult who was a healthcare worker with PCR-confirmed SARS-CoV-2 infection or an uninfected control (not recorded which).

Points on this clonotype: The junction shows a germline mismatch at one end, possibly a read error. The chain links TRBV7-7 to TRBJ1-1; unclear D gene. Germline V gene sequence: CDR1 SSHAT, CDR2 FNYEAQ (reference sequence). The CDR3 contains 13 residues. In DNA, the CDR3 is TGTGCTAGCAGCTCCGAGGGAGGGACTGAAGCTTTCTTT. Amino acids: CASSSEGGTEAFF.

This clonotype was seen only once. This chain joins TRBV6-5 and TRBJ2-2; tentative D call: TRBD2 (5 bases). From germline, CDR1 is MNHEY and CDR2 SVGAGI. V dropped 2 bases and J dropped 6 bases, with 13 bases sitting between them. This CDR3 has 15 amino acids. The CDR3 DNA follows: TGTGCCAGCAGTTACGAAACTAGGAGAGCCGGGGAGCTGTTTTTT. Its translation is CASSYETRRAGELFF.

This clonotype was seen a handful of times. The chain combines TRBV5-6 with TRBJ1-2; 9 positions agree with TRBD1. This CDR3 is built from 16 residues. V lost 0 bases, J lost 6 bases, and 9 bases stayed unmatched. The germline CDR1 and CDR2 sequences are SGHDT and YYEEEE. The CDR3 nucleotides are TGTGCCAGCAGCTTGGACAAGGGGACAGGGAGTCATGGCTACACCTTC. The encoded protein is CASSLDKGTGSHGYTF.

This chain's CDR3 is CASRRTGPNYGYTF. CDR3 DNA sequence: TGTGCCAGCAGACGGACAGGGCCGAACTATGGCTACACCTTC. The rearrangement links TRBV3-1 to TRBJ1-2; TRBD1 agrees at 8 bases. The germline V gene encodes CDR1 LGHDT and CDR2 YNNKEL (reference sequence). The V and J ends lost 6 bases and 2 bases, in that order; junction bases with no gene match: 5. CDR3 length: 14 residues.

A few counts support this clonotype. J is TRBJ1-3 and V is TRBV12-3 or TRBV12-4; D unclear. The CDR3 has 15 residues. V was trimmed by 5 bases and J by 0 bases, leaving 11 bases between them. DNA of the CDR3: TGTGCCAGCAGTGCCCCCGGTCTCTCTGGAAACACCATATATTTT. Protein sequence: CASSAPGLSGNTIYF.

CDR3 amino acids: CASSQSGTGHTQYF. The CDR3 DNA follows: TGTGCCAGCAGCCAATCGGGGACAGGCCATACGCAGTATTTT. This chain connects TRBV7-2 to TRBJ2-3, with 8 nucleotides matching TRBD1. V lost 5 bases, J lost 7 bases, and 8 bases stayed unmatched. Per germline, CDR1 SGHTA and CDR2 FQGNSA. The length of the CDR3 is 14 residues.

In its sample, this clonotype was seen a few times. The chain has TRBV28 and TRBJ2-3; 7 nucleotides align to TRBD2. The CDR3 sequence is 14 residues long. Per the germline V gene, CDR1 is MDHEN and CDR2 is SYDVKM. V trimming: 7 bases; J trimming: 4 bases; junction bases outside the gene matches: 8. The DNA of the CDR3 is TGTGCCAGCAAACTAGCGCTGGTGGCAGATACGCAGTATTTT. Protein: CASKLALVADTQYF.

This clonotype was seen only a few times. The chain employs TRBV11-2 and TRBJ1-1; TRBD1 agrees at 11 bases. Per the germline V gene, CDR1 is SGHAT and CDR2 is FQNNGV. This CDR3 has 15 amino acids. After removal of 5 bases from V and 3 bases from J, the junction contained 5 bases not matched to a gene. The CDR3 loop reads CASSPLGQGDTEAFF. The CDR3 region has the DNA TGTGCCAGCAGCCCCCTGGGACAGGGGGACACTGAAGCTTTCTTT.

This clonotype occurred a few times. The chain carries TRBV20-1 and TRBJ1-5, with D unclear. Germline CDR1 and CDR2: DFQATT and SNEGSKA (reference sequence). V lost 6 bases and J lost 4, with 10 bases in between. The CDR3 length is 12 residues. The DNA of the CDR3 is TGCAGTGCCTCGTCGATAAATCAGCCCCAGCATTTT. Protein sequence: CSASSINQPQHF.

In its sample, this clonotype was seen a few times. The chain employs TRBV7-9 and TRBJ2-5, with 10 bases that match TRBD2. Germline trimming cut 0 bases from V and 6 bases from J; bases unmatched to any gene: 13. From germline, CDR1 is SEHNR and CDR2 FQNEAQ (reference sequence). The CDR3 runs 18 residues. The DNA for the CDR3 is TGTGCCAGCAGCTTAGCGTTTGGCGAGCGGGGGGGTCAGCAGACCCAGTACTTC. As protein: CASSLAFGERGGQQTQYF.

This clonotype turned up a few times. This chain uses TRBV3-1 with TRBJ2-5; possible D gene TRBD1, 6 bases. The CDR3 has 13 residues. Germline assignment: CDR1 LGHDT and CDR2 YNNKEL (reference sequence). The V and J ends lost 5 bases and 3 bases respectively, with 10 bases between them. The CDR3 reads CASSFRGEETQYF. Here the CDR3 DNA reads TGTGCCAGCAGCTTCAGGGGCGAAGAGACCCAGTACTTC.

This clonotype was seen only a few times. CDR3 sequence reads: CASSPPGGANQPQHF. In DNA, the CDR3 is TGTGCCAGCAGCCCCCCGGGGGGAGCCAATCAGCCCCAGCATTTT. The chain recombines TRBV6-2 or TRBV6-3 with TRBJ1-5; maybe TRBD1 (5 bases). Trimming took 6 bases from V and 3 from J, leaving 15 bases between them. The CDR3 covers 15 residues. Germline lookup yields CDR1 MNHEY and CDR2 SVGEGT.

The CDR3 DNA reads as TGTGCCAGCAACCCTTGGGGCGCGAACACTGAAGCTTTCTTT. Translating gives CASNPWGANTEAFF. V and J are TRBV12-3 or TRBV12-4 and TRBJ1-1; possible D gene TRBD1, 5 bases. Trimming cost V 7 bases and J 1 base, with 13 bases left between them. The CDR3 totals 14 residues.

This clonotype occurred a few times. The chain uses TRBV12-3 or TRBV12-4 and TRBJ2-3, with 7 bases fitting TRBD1. CDR3 length equals 14 residues. V dropped 5 bases and J dropped 0; count of bases not matched to a gene: 2. In nucleotides, the CDR3 is TGTGCCAGCAGTAGGACAGGAAGCACAGATACGCAGTATTTT. Residues: CASSRTGSTDTQYF.

The chain carries TRBV10-1 and TRBJ1-5, with unresolved D. V was cut by 2 bases and J by 2 bases, with 16 bases left in between. The CDR3 totals 17 residues. Germline CDR1 reads WNHNN; CDR2 reads SYGVQD (reference sequence). CDR3 residues: CASSEEDSETRNQPQHF. As DNA, the CDR3 is TGCGCCAGCAGTGAGGAAGACTCCGAAACACGCAATCAGCCCCAGCATTTT.

The chain couples TRBV28 to TRBJ2-7; 7 nucleotides agree with TRBD2. CDR3 length: 12 residues. Germline CDR1 MDHEN, CDR2 SYDVKM. This CDR3 reads CAVWGRAYEQYF. CDR3 in DNA: TGTGCGGTCTGGGGGAGGGCCTACGAGCAGTACTTC. Complete variable domain (other parts from reference TRBV28 and TRBJ2-7): DVKVTQSSRYLVKRTGEKVFLECVQDMDHENMFWYRQDPGLGLRLIYFSYDVKMKEKGDIPEGYSVSREKKERFSLILESASTNQTSMYLCAVWGRAYEQYFGPGTRLTVT.

This clonotype was picked up a small number of times. J is TRBJ2-1 and V is TRBV20-1; 11 bases are a match to TRBD1. Germline V gives CDR1 DFQATT, CDR2 SNEGSKA (reference sequence). V was pared by 6 bases and J by 11 bases, with 6 bases of the junction left unmatched. The CDR3 consists of 12 residues. CDR3 amino acids: CSARRDRGKQFF. The CDR3 nucleotides are TGCAGTGCGAGACGGGACAGGGGGAAGCAGTTCTTC.

The chain joins TRBV7-8 to TRBJ2-1; maybe TRBD1 (7 bases). Per germline, CDR1 SGHVS and CDR2 FQNEAQ. The CDR3 extends over 15 amino acids. The ends were cut back, 4 bases at V and 6 bases at J, with 16 bases in the middle. CDR3 loop: CASSSGGGQINEQFF. Written as DNA, the CDR3 is TGTGCCAGCAGCTCAGGGGGAGGCCAGATCAATGAGCAGTTCTTC.

The chain recombines TRBV6-1 with TRBJ2-2; possible D gene TRBD1, 5 bases. Germline V gives CDR1 MNHNS, CDR2 SASEGT. The length of the CDR3 is 14 residues. V was shortened by 2 bases and J by 4 bases, with 8 bases between the two germline ends. In nucleotides, the CDR3 is TGTGCCAGCAGTGAATTACAGGTCACCGGGGAGCTGTTTTTT. Its protein product is CASSELQVTGELFF.

This clonotype has a handful of counts. V usage is TRBV11-1 and J usage is TRBJ1-1; TRBD1 agrees at 8 bases. The CDR3 totals 16 residues. J gave up 0 bases and V 1 base, and 4 bases lay outside the gene matches. Germline V CDR1 and CDR2: SGHAT, FQDESV (reference sequence). The CDR3 nucleotides read TGTGCCAGCAGCTTAGGCAGGGGGCGGATGAACACTGAAGCTTTCTTT. This codes for CASSLGRGRMNTEAFF.

This clonotype was counted only a few times. This rearrangement joins TRBV5-1 to TRBJ2-3, with 9 bases aligning to TRBD2. Germline assignment: CDR1 SGHRS and CDR2 YFSETQ. After removal of 4 bases from V and 4 bases from J, the junction contained 19 bases not matched to a gene. This CDR3 spans 19 amino acids. Here the CDR3 reads CASSPPPSGGLNGADTQYF. The CDR3 DNA follows: TGCGCCAGCAGCCCACCGCCCAGCGGGGGGTTGAACGGGGCAGATACGCAGTATTTT. The full variable domain, its missing parts supplied by reference TRBV5-1 and TRBJ2-3, is KAGVTQTPRYLIKTRGQQVTLSCSPISGHRSVSWYQQTPGQGLQFLFEYFSETQRNKGNFPGRFSGRQFSNSRSEMNVSTLELGDSALYLCASSPPPSGGLNGADTQYFGPGTRLTVL.

This clonotype appeared many times. The chain uses TRBV28 and TRBJ1-1, with D possibly matching TRBD1 (6 bases). Trimming removed 2 bases from V and 4 bases from J, with 14 bases in between. The CDR3 is made up of 15 amino acids. Germline loops: CDR1 MDHEN, CDR2 SYDVKM. The CDR3 sequence is CASSLHGQGFTEAFF. For the CDR3, the DNA is TGTGCCAGCAGTTTACACGGCCAGGGGTTCACTGAAGCTTTCTTT. Full variable domain (remainder filled in from reference TRBV28 and TRBJ1-1): DVKVTQSSRYLVKRTGEKVFLECVQDMDHENMFWYRQDPGLGLRLIYFSYDVKMKEKGDIPEGYSVSREKKERFSLILESASTNQTSMYLCASSLHGQGFTEAFFGQGTRLTVV.

This chain joins TRBV7-2 and TRBJ1-1, with D possibly being TRBD1 (6 bases). With 1 base removed from V and 12 bases from J, the gap between germline ends came to 15 bases. The CDR3 length is 13 residues. CDR1 SGHTA and CDR2 FQGNSA come from the germline V gene. The CDR3 DNA sequence: TGTGCCAGCAGCTTAGTCAGGGACATGAAGACTTTCTTT. As protein: CASSLVRDMKTFF. Supplemented by reference TRBV7-2 and TRBJ1-1, the full variable domain reads GAGVSQSPSNKVTEKGKDVELRCDPISGHTALYWYRQSLGQGLEFLIYFQGNSAPDKSGLPSDRFSAERTGGSVSTLTIQRTQQEDSAVYLCASSLVRDMKTFFGQGTRLTVV.

The genes are TRBV5-1 and TRBJ2-6; D remains unclear. Germline CDR1 reads SGHRS; CDR2 reads YFSETQ. The CDR3 runs 15 residues. With 4 bases removed from V and 0 bases from J, the gap between germline ends came to 8 bases. CDR3 in amino acids: CASSPERSGANVLTF. The DNA of the CDR3 is TGCGCCAGCAGCCCGGAGCGCTCTGGGGCCAACGTCCTGACTTTC.

The chain has TRBV13 and TRBJ2-7; D not certain. Germline loops: CDR1 PRHDT, CDR2 FYEKMQ (reference sequence). The V gene lost 5 bases and the J gene lost 0 bases, with 17 bases spanning the gap. The CDR3 loop spans 16 amino acids. The CDR3 DNA follows: TGTGCCAGCAGCGGGCAGTCGAAGCGAAGCTCCTACGAGCAGTACTTC. Translating it yields CASSGQSKRSSYEQYF.

This clonotype was recorded many times. This chain links TRBV28 with TRBJ1-6; a possible D gene is TRBD1 (6 bases). The CDR3 is 15 amino acids. V was cut by 7 bases and J by 4 bases, with 14 bases left in between. Germline loops: CDR1 MDHEN, CDR2 SYDVKM. The CDR3 loop is CASNPYRVYNSPLHF. CDR3 coding DNA: TGTGCCAGCAACCCCTACAGGGTTTATAATTCACCCCTCCACTTT.

The genes are TRBV9 and TRBJ2-7; no definite D call. Deletions cut 3 bases from V and 7 bases from J, with 17 bases between. CDR3 size: 14 residues. Germline V gene sequence: CDR1 SGDLS, CDR2 YYNGEE. The DNA of the CDR3 is TGTGCCAGCAGCGCGGAGCCCTCGTTAGGGGAGCAGTACTTC. This translates into CASSAEPSLGEQYF.

CDR3 DNA: TGTGCCAGCAGCTTACAGATACCCACAGATACGCAGTATTTT. Residues: CASSLQIPTDTQYF. This chain uses TRBV7-2 with TRBJ2-3; no definite D call. Germline CDR1 and CDR2: SGHTA and FQGNSA. The CDR3 is 14 residues long. Trimming removed 2 bases at V and 2 bases at J, with 8 bases between.

The chain joins TRBV27 to TRBJ1-4; D is unresolved. Germline lookup yields CDR1 MNHEY and CDR2 SMNVEV (reference sequence). The CDR3 has 11 residues. V was shortened by 5 bases and J by 15 bases, with 13 bases between the two germline ends. CDR3: CASSSGSLMFF. CDR3 coding DNA: TGTGCCAGCAGTAGCGGGAGTCTTATGTTTTTT. The full variable domain, rest sourced from reference TRBV27 and TRBJ1-4, is EAQVTQNPRYLITVTGKKLTVTCSQNMNHEYMSWYRQDPGLGLRQIYYSMNVEVTDKGDVPEGYKVSRKEKRNFPLILESPSPNQTSLYFCASSSGSLMFFGSGTQLSVL.